This TCR beta chain was identified during a study of T cells in women clearing cervical HPV infection. Study details: Cases' blood sampling followed lesion detection by median about 150 days (90 to 200).

Study results and limitations: T-cell numbers per sample were unknown and may explain richness differences.

TCRdb's copy holds only in-frame clones and misses some; the assay was immunoSEQ multiplex PCR. This specimen shows about 39,000 clones; the ten leading clones hold less than 6%. The V end was cut by 1 base, the J end by 9 bases, with 17 bases between. Germline V gene lookup returns CDR1 SGHKS and CDR2 YYEKEE (reference sequence). CDR3 length: 15 amino acids. About this clone itself: The target antigen is unknown. The CDR3 goes on 3 residues after the read ends, and that part is filled in from the germline J gene.

The sequence was obtained from a woman aged 18 to 75 with a cervical HPV16 infection that either progressed to CIN3+ or cleared (not recorded which). This chain connects TRBV5-5 to TRBJ2-1; D gene uncertain. Sequencing was done on a sample of blood buffy coat. The CDR3 is CASSLIALLSSEQFF. The sequenced CDR3 bases are TGTGCCAGCAGCTTGATAGCCCTCCTCTCGAGTGAG.